The source of this T cell receptor beta chain is a study of human T cells and chemical hapten exposure. Many counts were recorded for this clonotype. The antigen is undetermined. Time point given: pre-sensitization, week 0. Described treatment: therapeutic diphenylcyclopropenone sensitization with weekly scalp DPC. One entry per CDR3 protein, called by TCRdb with MiXCR from the RACE reads. Altogether more than 300,000 distinct CDR3 sequences are present, 5.1% being singletons, with the ten largest covering 2.5% to 3%. Study observations and caveats: Donors, who had alopecia, may show an immune response that differs from healthy people's.

This clonotype originated in a woman aged 45-65 years with alopecia areata. Some clones in this sample may be carry-over from other donors' samples. Sequenced material: whole blood, taken in connection with sensitization to the hapten diphenylcyclopropenone (DPC).

The CDR3 DNA follows: TGTGCCAGCATCCGGCACGGGGACAATGAGCAGTTCTTC. Translated: CASIRHGDNEQFF. V is TRBV28 and J is TRBJ2-1; TRBD2 might be the D (5 bases). V shed 7 bases and J shed 5 bases, with 12 bases lying between them. Germline CDR1 and CDR2: MDHEN and SYDVKM. The CDR3 contains 13 residues.